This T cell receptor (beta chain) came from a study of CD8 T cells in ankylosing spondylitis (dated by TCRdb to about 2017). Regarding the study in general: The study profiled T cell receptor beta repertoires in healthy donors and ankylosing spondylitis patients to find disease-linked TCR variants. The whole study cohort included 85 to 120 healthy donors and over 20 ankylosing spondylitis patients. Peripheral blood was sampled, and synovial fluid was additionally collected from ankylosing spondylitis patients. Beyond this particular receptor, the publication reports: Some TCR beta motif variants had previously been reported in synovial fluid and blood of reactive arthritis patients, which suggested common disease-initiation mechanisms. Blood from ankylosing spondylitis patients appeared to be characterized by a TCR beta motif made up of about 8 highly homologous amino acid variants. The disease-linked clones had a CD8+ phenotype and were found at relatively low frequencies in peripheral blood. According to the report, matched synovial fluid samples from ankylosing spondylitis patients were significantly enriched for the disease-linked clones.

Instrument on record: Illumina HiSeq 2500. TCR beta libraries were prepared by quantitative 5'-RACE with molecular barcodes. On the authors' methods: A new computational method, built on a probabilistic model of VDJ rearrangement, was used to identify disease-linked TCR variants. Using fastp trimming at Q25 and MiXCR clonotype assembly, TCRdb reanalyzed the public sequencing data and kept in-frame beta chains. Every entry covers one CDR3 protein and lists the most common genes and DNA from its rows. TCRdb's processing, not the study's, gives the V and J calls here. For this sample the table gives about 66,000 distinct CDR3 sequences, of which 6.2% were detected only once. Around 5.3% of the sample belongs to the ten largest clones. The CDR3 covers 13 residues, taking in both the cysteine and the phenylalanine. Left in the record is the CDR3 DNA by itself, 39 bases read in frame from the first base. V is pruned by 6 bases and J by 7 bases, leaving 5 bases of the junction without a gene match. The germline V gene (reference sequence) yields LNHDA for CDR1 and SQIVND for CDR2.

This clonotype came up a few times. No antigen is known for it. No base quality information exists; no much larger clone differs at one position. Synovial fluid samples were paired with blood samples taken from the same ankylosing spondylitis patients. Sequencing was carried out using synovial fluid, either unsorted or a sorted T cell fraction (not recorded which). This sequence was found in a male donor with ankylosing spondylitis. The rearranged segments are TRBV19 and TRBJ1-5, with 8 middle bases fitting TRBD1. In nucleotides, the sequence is TGTGCCAGTAGACCCGACAGGGGACAGCCCCAGCATTTT. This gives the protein CASRPDRGQPQHF. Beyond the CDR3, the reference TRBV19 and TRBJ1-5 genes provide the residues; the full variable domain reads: DGGITQSPKYLFRKEGQNVTLSCEQNLNHDAMYWYRQDPGQGLRLIYYSQIVNDFQKGDIAEGYSVSREKKESFPLTVTSAQKNPTAFYLCASRPDRGQPQHFGDGTRLSIL.